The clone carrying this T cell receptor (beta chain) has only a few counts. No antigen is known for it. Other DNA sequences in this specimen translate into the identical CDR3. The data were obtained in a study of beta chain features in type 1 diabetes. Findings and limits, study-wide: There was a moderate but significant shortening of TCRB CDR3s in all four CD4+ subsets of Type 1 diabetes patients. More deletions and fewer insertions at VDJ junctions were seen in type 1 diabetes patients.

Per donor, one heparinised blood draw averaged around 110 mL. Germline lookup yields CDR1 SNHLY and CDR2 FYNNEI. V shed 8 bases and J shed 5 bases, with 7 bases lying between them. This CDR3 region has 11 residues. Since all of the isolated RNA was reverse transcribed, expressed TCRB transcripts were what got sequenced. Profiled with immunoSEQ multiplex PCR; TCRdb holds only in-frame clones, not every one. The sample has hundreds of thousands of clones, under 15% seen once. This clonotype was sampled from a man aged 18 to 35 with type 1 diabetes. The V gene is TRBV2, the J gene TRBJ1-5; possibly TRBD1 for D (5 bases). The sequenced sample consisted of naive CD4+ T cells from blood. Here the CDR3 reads CASGGDQPQHF. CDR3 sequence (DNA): TGTGCCAGCGGGGGAGATCAGCCCCAGCATTTT.